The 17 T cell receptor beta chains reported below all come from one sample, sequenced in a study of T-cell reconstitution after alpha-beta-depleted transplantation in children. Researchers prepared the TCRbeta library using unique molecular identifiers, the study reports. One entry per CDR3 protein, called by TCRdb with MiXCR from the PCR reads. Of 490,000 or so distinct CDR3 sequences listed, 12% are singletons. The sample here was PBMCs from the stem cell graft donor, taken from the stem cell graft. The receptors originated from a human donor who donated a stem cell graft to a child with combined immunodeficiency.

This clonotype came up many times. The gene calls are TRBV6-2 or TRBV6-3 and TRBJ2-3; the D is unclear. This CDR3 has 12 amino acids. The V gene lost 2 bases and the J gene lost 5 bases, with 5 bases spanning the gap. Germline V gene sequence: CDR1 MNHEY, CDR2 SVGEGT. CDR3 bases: TGTGCCAGCAGTTACAGTCAAGATACGCAGTATTTT. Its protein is CASSYSQDTQYF.

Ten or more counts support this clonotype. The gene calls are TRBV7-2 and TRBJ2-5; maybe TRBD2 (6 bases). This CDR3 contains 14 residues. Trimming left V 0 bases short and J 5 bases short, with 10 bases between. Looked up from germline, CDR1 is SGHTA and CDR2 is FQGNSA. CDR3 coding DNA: TGTGCCAGCAGCTTAGCGCGGGGCTCGGAGACCCAGTACTTC. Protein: CASSLARGSETQYF.

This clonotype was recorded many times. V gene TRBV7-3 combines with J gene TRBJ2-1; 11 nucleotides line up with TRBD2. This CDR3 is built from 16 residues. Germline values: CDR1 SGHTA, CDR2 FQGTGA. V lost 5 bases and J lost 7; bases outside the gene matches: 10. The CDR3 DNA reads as TGTGCCAGCAGCCCCCTCCTAGCGGGAGGAGGGAATGAGCAGTTCTTC. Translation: CASSPLLAGGGNEQFF.

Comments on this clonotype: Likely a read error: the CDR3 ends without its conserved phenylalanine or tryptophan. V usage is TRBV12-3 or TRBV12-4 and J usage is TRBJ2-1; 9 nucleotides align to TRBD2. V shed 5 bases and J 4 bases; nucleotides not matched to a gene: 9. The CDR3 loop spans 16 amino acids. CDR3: CASSPLTSGSYNEQFC. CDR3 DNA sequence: TGTGCCAGCAGTCCGCTGACTAGCGGTTCTTACAATGAGCAGTTCTGC.

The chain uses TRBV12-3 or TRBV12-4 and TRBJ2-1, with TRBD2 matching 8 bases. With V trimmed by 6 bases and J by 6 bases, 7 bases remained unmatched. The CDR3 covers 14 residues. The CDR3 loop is CASRAPGLVNEQFF. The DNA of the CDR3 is TGTGCCAGCAGAGCACCGGGACTAGTCAATGAGCAGTTCTTC.

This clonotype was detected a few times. CDR3 bases: TGCAGCGGCTGGGTCCCCAGGAAAGAGACCCAGTACTTC. Translation: CSGWVPRKETQYF. The chain has TRBV29-1 and TRBJ2-5; D call uncertain. The CDR3 spans 13 residues. Trimming removed 7 bases at V and 3 bases at J, with 15 bases between. CDR1 and CDR2 (germline): SQVTM, ANQGSEA.

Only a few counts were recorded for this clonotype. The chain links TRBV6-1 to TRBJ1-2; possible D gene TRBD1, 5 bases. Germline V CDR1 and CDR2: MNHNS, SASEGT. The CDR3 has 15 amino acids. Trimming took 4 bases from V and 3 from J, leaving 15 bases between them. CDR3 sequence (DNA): TGTGCCAGCAGTGGGGGGGGGAATCTGTACTATGGCTACACCTTC. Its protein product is CASSGGGNLYYGYTF.

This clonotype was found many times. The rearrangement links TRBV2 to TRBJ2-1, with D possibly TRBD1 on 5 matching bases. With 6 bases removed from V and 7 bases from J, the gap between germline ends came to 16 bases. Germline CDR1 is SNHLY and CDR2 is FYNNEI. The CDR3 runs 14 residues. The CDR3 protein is CASSRVRVGNEQFF. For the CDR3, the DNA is TGTGCCAGCAGCAGGGTCAGGGTGGGGAATGAGCAGTTCTTC.

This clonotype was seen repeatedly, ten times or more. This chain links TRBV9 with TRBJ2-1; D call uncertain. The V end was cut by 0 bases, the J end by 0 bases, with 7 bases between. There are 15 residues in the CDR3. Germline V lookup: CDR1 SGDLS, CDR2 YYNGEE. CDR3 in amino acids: CASSVAPSSYNEQFF. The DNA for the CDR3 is TGTGCCAGCAGCGTAGCCCCCAGCTCCTACAATGAGCAGTTCTTC. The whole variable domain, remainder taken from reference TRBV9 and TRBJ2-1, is DSGVTQTPKHLITATGQRVTLRCSPRSGDLSVYWYQQSLDQGLQFLIQYYNGEERAKGNILERFSAQQFPDLHSELNLSSLELGDSALYFCASSVAPSSYNEQFFGPGTRLTVL.

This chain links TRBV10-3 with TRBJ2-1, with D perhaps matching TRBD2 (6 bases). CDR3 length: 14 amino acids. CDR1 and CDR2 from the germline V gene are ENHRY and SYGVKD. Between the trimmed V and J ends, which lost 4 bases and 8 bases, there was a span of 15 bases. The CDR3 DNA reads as TGTGCCATCAGTGTTGGCGGGGTTGGACATGAGCAGTTCTTC. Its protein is CAISVGGVGHEQFF.

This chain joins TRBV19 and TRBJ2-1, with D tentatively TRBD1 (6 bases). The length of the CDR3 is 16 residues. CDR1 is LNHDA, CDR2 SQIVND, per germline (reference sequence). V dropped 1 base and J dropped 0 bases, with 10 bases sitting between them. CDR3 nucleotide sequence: TGTGCCAGTAGTATAGGCGCAGGGGCCTCCTACAATGAGCAGTTCTTC. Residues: CASSIGAGASYNEQFF. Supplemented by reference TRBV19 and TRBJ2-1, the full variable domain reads DGGITQSPKYLFRKEGQNVTLSCEQNLNHDAMYWYRQDPGQGLRLIYYSQIVNDFQKGDIAEGYSVSREKKESFPLTVTSAQKNPTAFYLCASSIGAGASYNEQFFGPGTRLTVL.

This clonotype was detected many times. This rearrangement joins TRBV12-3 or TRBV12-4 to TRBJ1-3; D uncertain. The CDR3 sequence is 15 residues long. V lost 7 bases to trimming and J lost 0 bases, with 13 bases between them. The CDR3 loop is CASTPHWISGNTIYF. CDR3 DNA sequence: TGTGCCAGCACCCCCCACTGGATCTCTGGAAACACCATATATTTT.

CDR3 DNA sequence: TGTGCCAGCTCGCGACTAGCTAGCTCCTACAATGAGCAGTTCTTC. It specifies CASSRLASSYNEQFF. The chain combines TRBV9 with TRBJ2-1; TRBD2 aligns across 7 bases. The CDR3 sequence is 15 residues long. J lost 0 bases, V lost 7 bases, and 7 bases had no gene match. Germline CDR1 and CDR2: SGDLS and YYNGEE.

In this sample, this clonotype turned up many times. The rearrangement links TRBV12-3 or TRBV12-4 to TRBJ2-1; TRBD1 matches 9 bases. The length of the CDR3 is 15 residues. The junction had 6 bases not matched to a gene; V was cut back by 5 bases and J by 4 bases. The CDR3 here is CASSPGTGRYNEQFF. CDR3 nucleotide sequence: TGTGCCAGCAGTCCGGGGACAGGGCGGTACAATGAGCAGTTCTTC.

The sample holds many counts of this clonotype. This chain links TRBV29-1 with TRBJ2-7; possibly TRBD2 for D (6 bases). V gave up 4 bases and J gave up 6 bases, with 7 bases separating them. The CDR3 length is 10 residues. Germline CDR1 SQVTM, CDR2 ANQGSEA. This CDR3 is CSVGRGEQYF. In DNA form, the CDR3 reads TGCAGCGTTGGGAGGGGCGAGCAGTACTTC.

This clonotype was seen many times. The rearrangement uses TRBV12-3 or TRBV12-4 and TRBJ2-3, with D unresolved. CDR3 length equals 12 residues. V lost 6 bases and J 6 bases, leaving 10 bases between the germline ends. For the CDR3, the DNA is TGTGCCAGCAGCCCCACTTTGGATACGCAGTATTTT. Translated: CASSPTLDTQYF.

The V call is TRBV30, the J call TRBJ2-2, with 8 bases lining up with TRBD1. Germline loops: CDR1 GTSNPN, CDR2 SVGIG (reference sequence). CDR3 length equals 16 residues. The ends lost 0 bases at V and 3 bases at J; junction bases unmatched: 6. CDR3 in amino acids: CAWSVRGTGDTGELFF. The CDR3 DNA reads TGTGCCTGGAGTGTTCGGGGGACAGGAGACACCGGGGAGCTGTTTTTT.